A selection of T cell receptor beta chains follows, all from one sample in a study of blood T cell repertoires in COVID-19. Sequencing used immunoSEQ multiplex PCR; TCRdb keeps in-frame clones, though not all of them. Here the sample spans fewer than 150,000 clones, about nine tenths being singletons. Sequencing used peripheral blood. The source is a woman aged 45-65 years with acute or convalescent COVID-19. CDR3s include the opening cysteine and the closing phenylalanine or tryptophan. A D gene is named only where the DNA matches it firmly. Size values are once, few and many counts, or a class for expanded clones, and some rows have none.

CDR3 DNA: TGTGCCAGTAGCGAATGGACAGGACAAGAGACCCAGTACTTC
CDR3 protein: CASSEWTGQETQYF
J gene: TRBJ2-5
V gene: TRBV19
clone size: -
D gene: TRBD1

CDR3 DNA: TGCGCCAGCAGCCAAATGACAGGGGGCCGGGAAAAACTGTTTTTT
CDR3 protein: CASSQMTGGREKLFF
J gene: TRBJ1-4
V gene: TRBV4-1
clone size: -
D gene: TRBD1

CDR3 DNA: TGTGCCAGCAGACAGGGACAGGTCTATGGCTACACCTTC
CDR3 protein: CASRQGQVYGYTF
J gene: TRBJ1-2
V gene: TRBV2
clone size: -
D gene: TRBD1

CDR3 DNA: TGTGCCAGCAGCCTACAGGCGGGAGGGTACCAAGAGACCCAGTACTTC
CDR3 protein: CASSLQAGGYQETQYF
J gene: TRBJ2-5
V gene: TRBV7-9
clone size: -
D gene: TRBD2

CDR3 DNA: TGTGCCAGCTCACCAGCGGGCGCTAACTATGGCTACACCTTC
CDR3 protein: CASSPAGANYGYTF
J gene: TRBJ1-2
V gene: TRBV18
clone size: -
D gene: -

CDR3 DNA: TGTGCCAGCAGTGAGAGCAATCAGCCCCAGCATTTT
CDR3 protein: CASSESNQPQHF
J gene: TRBJ1-5
V gene: TRBV6-6
clone size: -
D gene: -

CDR3 DNA: TGCGCCAGCAGTGAGTCTAGCGGGAGGGCCTCCTACAATGAGCAGTTCTTC
CDR3 protein: CASSESSGRASYNEQFF
J gene: TRBJ2-1
V gene: TRBV10-2
clone size: -
D gene: TRBD2

CDR3 DNA: TGTGCCAGCAATCATGGAGACAATGAGCAGTTCTTC
CDR3 protein: CASNHGDNEQFF
J gene: TRBJ2-1
V gene: TRBV12-3/TRBV12-4
clone size: -
D gene: -

CDR3 DNA: TGTGCCAGCAGTCCCGGGGGTTACGAGCAGTACTTC
CDR3 protein: CASSPGGYEQYF
J gene: TRBJ2-7
V gene: TRBV28
clone size: -
D gene: -

CDR3 DNA: TGTGCCAGCAGTCGTGGGGGGGGAGCTGAAGCTTTCTTT
CDR3 protein: CASSRGGGAEAFF
J gene: TRBJ1-1
V gene: TRBV12-3/TRBV12-4
clone size: few
D gene: -

CDR3 DNA: TGTGCCAGCAGTTCGGGACAGTTACACAATGAGCAGTTCTTC
CDR3 protein: CASSSGQLHNEQFF
J gene: TRBJ2-1
V gene: TRBV28
clone size: -
D gene: TRBD1

CDR3 DNA: TGTGCCAGCAGCTCGCAAACTAATACTGACGAGCAGTACTTC
CDR3 protein: CASSSQTNTDEQYF
J gene: TRBJ2-7
V gene: TRBV7-3
clone size: -
D gene: -

CDR3 DNA: TGTGCCAGCAGCACTGGCCCGGGTAACTATGGCTACACCTTC
CDR3 protein: CASSTGPGNYGYTF
J gene: TRBJ1-2
V gene: TRBV5-4
clone size: -
D gene: -

CDR3 DNA: TGTGCCAGCAGCTTAGGGACTACAGGGGGCGGCTACACCTTC
CDR3 protein: CASSLGTTGGGYTF
J gene: TRBJ1-2
V gene: TRBV7-8
clone size: -
D gene: TRBD1

CDR3 DNA: TGTGCCAGCAGCGAACAAAACACTGAAGCTTTCTTT
CDR3 protein: CASSEQNTEAFF
J gene: TRBJ1-1
V gene: TRBV9
clone size: -
D gene: -

CDR3 DNA: TGTGCCAGCGCCCGCTGGGGACTGGGGAATTCACCCCTCCACTTT
CDR3 protein: CASARWGLGNSPLHF
J gene: TRBJ1-6
V gene: TRBV6-5
clone size: -
D gene: -

CDR3 DNA: TGTGCCTGGAGCGGGGGTAGCAATCAGCCCCAGCATTTT
CDR3 protein: CAWSGGSNQPQHF
J gene: TRBJ1-5
V gene: TRBV30
clone size: -
D gene: -

CDR3 DNA: TGCAGCGTTAGGGGCGGTACTTACAATGAGCAGTTCTTC
CDR3 protein: CSVRGGTYNEQFF
J gene: TRBJ2-1
V gene: TRBV29-1
clone size: -
D gene: -

CDR3 DNA: TGTGCCAGCAGCTTAGCAGGGGCATATGGGAATTCACCCCTCCACTTT
CDR3 protein: CASSLAGAYGNSPLHF
J gene: TRBJ1-6
V gene: TRBV7-9
clone size: -
D gene: -

CDR3 DNA: TGCAGCTCCCTAGACGGCTATGGCTACACCTTC
CDR3 protein: CSSLDGYGYTF
J gene: TRBJ1-2
V gene: TRBV29-1
clone size: -
D gene: -

CDR3 DNA: TGTGCCAGCAGTGAAATGCTATCGACTGAAGCTTTCTTT
CDR3 protein: CASSEMLSTEAFF
J gene: TRBJ1-1
V gene: TRBV6-1
clone size: -
D gene: -

CDR3 DNA: TGTGCCAGCTCAGAAGGGGCGAACACTGAAGCTTTCTTT
CDR3 protein: CASSEGANTEAFF
J gene: TRBJ1-1
V gene: TRBV18
clone size: -
D gene: -

CDR3 DNA: TGTGCCAGCAGCCAAGGGACAGGGGGAGCAAATGGCTACACCTTC
CDR3 protein: CASSQGTGGANGYTF
J gene: TRBJ1-2
V gene: TRBV3-1/TRBV3-2
clone size: -
D gene: TRBD1

CDR3 DNA: TGTGCTAGTGGTGACCACAGGGCAGGGTCGGCTGAAGCTTTCTTT
CDR3 protein: CASGDHRAGSAEAFF
J gene: TRBJ1-1
V gene: TRBV12-5
clone size: -
D gene: -

CDR3 DNA: TGTGCCAGCAGCTTGGCGACAGGGGCTGGCGAGCAGTACTTC
CDR3 protein: CASSLATGAGEQYF
J gene: TRBJ2-7
V gene: TRBV13
clone size: -
D gene: TRBD1

CDR3 DNA: TGTGCCAGTAGTATACACCAGGGGCCCGGGGAGCAGTTCTTC
CDR3 protein: CASSIHQGPGEQFF
J gene: TRBJ2-1
V gene: TRBV19
clone size: -
D gene: -

CDR3 DNA: TGCGCCAGCAGCCCAACAGGACCGAACACTGAAGCTTTCTTT
CDR3 protein: CASSPTGPNTEAFF
J gene: TRBJ1-1
V gene: TRBV4-1
clone size: -
D gene: -

CDR3 DNA: TGCGCCAGCAGTCAATCGGAAGGGCAGGGGGAGAGAAGCAATCAGCCCCAGCATTTT
CDR3 protein: CASSQSEGQGERSNQPQHF
J gene: TRBJ1-5
V gene: TRBV23-1
clone size: -
D gene: TRBD1

CDR3 DNA: TGTGCCTGGAGAGCTCCGGACACGCTAGTCTATGGCTACACCTTC
CDR3 protein: CAWRAPDTLVYGYTF
J gene: TRBJ1-2
V gene: TRBV30
clone size: -
D gene: -

CDR3 DNA: TGTGCCAGCAGTTTATTCCATCGACAGCCTCGACGTAGAGAGACCCAGTACTTC
CDR3 protein: CASSLFHRQPRRRETQYF
J gene: TRBJ2-5
V gene: TRBV27
clone size: -
D gene: -

CDR3 DNA: TGTGCCATCAGTGCGGGGGACGATACGCAGTATTTT
CDR3 protein: CAISAGDDTQYF
J gene: TRBJ2-3
V gene: TRBV10-3
clone size: -
D gene: -

CDR3 DNA: TGTGCCAGCAGTAAGGACAGGCGTCTGAACACTGAAGCTTTCTTT
CDR3 protein: CASSKDRRLNTEAFF
J gene: TRBJ1-1
V gene: TRBV27
clone size: -
D gene: TRBD1

CDR3 DNA: TGTGCCTGGAGTGTGCAGGAAAAACTGTTTTTT
CDR3 protein: CAWSVQEKLFF
J gene: TRBJ1-4
V gene: TRBV30
clone size: -
D gene: -

CDR3 DNA: TGTGCCAGTAGGCCAGCCGGGACAGGGTACTACGAGCAGTACTTC
CDR3 protein: CASRPAGTGYYEQYF
J gene: TRBJ2-7
V gene: TRBV19
clone size: -
D gene: TRBD1

CDR3 DNA: TGTGCCAGCAGTACATCAGGGGAGGGTCAGCCCCAGCATTTT
CDR3 protein: CASSTSGEGQPQHF
J gene: TRBJ1-5
V gene: TRBV2
clone size: -
D gene: -

CDR3 DNA: TGCGCCAGCAGCCAAGAGGTGTCGGCAGATACGCAGTATTTT
CDR3 protein: CASSQEVSADTQYF
J gene: TRBJ2-3
V gene: TRBV4-1
clone size: -
D gene: -

CDR3 DNA: TGTGCCAGCAGGGTGGCGGAACAGAACACTGAAGCTTTCTTT
CDR3 protein: CASRVAEQNTEAFF
J gene: TRBJ1-1
V gene: TRBV13
clone size: -
D gene: -

CDR3 DNA: TGTGCCAGCTCACATGACGGGGACTATGGCTACACCTTC
CDR3 protein: CASSHDGDYGYTF
J gene: TRBJ1-2
V gene: TRBV18
clone size: -
D gene: -

CDR3 DNA: TGTGCCAGCTCACAGCGACAGGGCCAGGGCACCGGGGAGCTGTTTTTT
CDR3 protein: CASSQRQGQGTGELFF
J gene: TRBJ2-2
V gene: TRBV18
clone size: -
D gene: TRBD1

CDR3 DNA: TGCGCCAGCAGCCAAGAAGGCCTGCGAGGGGAAAAACTGTTTTTT
CDR3 protein: CASSQEGLRGEKLFF
J gene: TRBJ1-4
V gene: TRBV4-3
clone size: once
D gene: -

CDR3 DNA: TGTGCCAGCAGCTCGGGACAGCTCTGGGTCCAGGCCAACGTCCTGACTTTC
CDR3 protein: CASSSGQLWVQANVLTF
J gene: TRBJ2-6
V gene: TRBV5-6
clone size: -
D gene: TRBD1

CDR3 DNA: TGCGCCAGCAGCCCCCGGGGCCAAGAGACCCAGTACTTC
CDR3 protein: CASSPRGQETQYF
J gene: TRBJ2-5
V gene: TRBV5-1
clone size: -
D gene: -

CDR3 DNA: TGTGCCAGCAGCTTAGCGCTAACAGAACGGTTCTTC
CDR3 protein: CASSLALTERFF
J gene: TRBJ2-1
V gene: TRBV7-9
clone size: -
D gene: -

CDR3 DNA: TGTGCCAGCACTGAGGGTAATGAGAATAGTGGCTACACCTTC
CDR3 protein: CASTEGNENSGYTF
J gene: TRBJ1-2
V gene: TRBV28
clone size: -
D gene: -

CDR3 DNA: TGTGCTAGTGGCTCCGGGACAGTGGAGACCCAGTACTTC
CDR3 protein: CASGSGTVETQYF
J gene: TRBJ2-5
V gene: TRBV12-5
clone size: -
D gene: TRBD1

CDR3 DNA: TGTGCCAGCAGCTTAGTACAGGAAGGGAATGAAAAACTGTTTTTT
CDR3 protein: CASSLVQEGNEKLFF
J gene: TRBJ1-4
V gene: TRBV7-9
clone size: -
D gene: -

CDR3 DNA: TGTGCCAGCAGTCCGTATAAGAACACCGGGGAGCTGTTTTTT
CDR3 protein: CASSPYKNTGELFF
J gene: TRBJ2-2
V gene: TRBV27
clone size: -
D gene: -

CDR3 DNA: TGTGCCAGCAGATCGGACAGGGAGAGGACAGATACGCAGTATTTT
CDR3 protein: CASRSDRERTDTQYF
J gene: TRBJ2-3
V gene: TRBV28
clone size: -
D gene: TRBD1

CDR3 DNA: TGTGCCAGCAGCTTTAACAGGGGTCAGCCCCAGCATTTT
CDR3 protein: CASSFNRGQPQHF
J gene: TRBJ1-5
V gene: TRBV7-2
clone size: -
D gene: TRBD1

CDR3 DNA: TGTGCCAGCAGCTTAGACCGGACAGGGACTGAAGCTTTCTTT
CDR3 protein: CASSLDRTGTEAFF
J gene: TRBJ1-1
V gene: TRBV11-2
clone size: -
D gene: TRBD1

CDR3 DNA: TGTGCCAGCAGCGGCTACAAGGAGACCAAAAACATTCAGTACTTC
CDR3 protein: CASSGYKETKNIQYF
J gene: TRBJ2-4
V gene: TRBV5-6
clone size: -
D gene: -

CDR3 DNA: TGTGCCACCTTAAACAGGGGAAAGAACACTGAAGCTTTCTTT
CDR3 protein: CATLNRGKNTEAFF
J gene: TRBJ1-1
V gene: TRBV24-1
clone size: few
D gene: TRBD1

CDR3 DNA: TGTGCCAGCAGCCAACTCCCAGCGGGAGTTGAGACCCAGTACTTC
CDR3 protein: CASSQLPAGVETQYF
J gene: TRBJ2-5
V gene: TRBV14
clone size: -
D gene: TRBD2

CDR3 DNA: TGTGCCAGCAGACTAGGACAGGGAGCCACAGATACGCAGTATTTT
CDR3 protein: CASRLGQGATDTQYF
J gene: TRBJ2-3
V gene: TRBV6-5
clone size: once
D gene: TRBD1

CDR3 DNA: TGCGCCAGCAGCCAAAGCGGGGTGTCGACGCAGTATTTT
CDR3 protein: CASSQSGVSTQYF
J gene: TRBJ2-3
V gene: TRBV4-1
clone size: -
D gene: TRBD2

CDR3 DNA: TGTGCCAGCAGCCAAGGTGACGGGCGGACAGTAACCTACGAGCAGTACTTC
CDR3 protein: CASSQGDGRTVTYEQYF
J gene: TRBJ2-7
V gene: TRBV3-1/TRBV3-2
clone size: -
D gene: -